These 11 T cell receptor beta chains were sequenced from one sample in a study of CD8+ T cells in alopecia areata. Specified treatment: oral pan-JAK inhibitor, 5-10 mg twice daily. Reverse transcription of extracted RNA yielded cDNA, which provided the sequencing template. Clones were sequenced by immunoSEQ multiplex PCR, and TCRdb holds only the in-frame ones, with some missing. The sample records 150,000 to 200,000 clones, around 60% being singletons. The sample was CD4+ T cells sorted from blood, taken at week 49, from a patient treated with tofacitinib. These receptors all come from a human donor with alopecia areata.

This clone was recorded once. This chain joins TRBV10-3 and TRBJ2-3; 8 nucleotides line up with TRBD2. The V gene end was trimmed by 3 bases and the J gene end by 0 bases; junction bases not matched to a gene: 2. Germline V gives CDR1 ENHRY, CDR2 SYGVKD. CDR3 length: 15 residues. CDR3 region: CAISEAGASTDTQYF. Written as DNA, the CDR3 is TGTGCCATCAGTGAAGCGGGAGCTAGCACAGATACGCAGTATTTT.

This clone was found a few times. The genes are TRBV7-9 and TRBJ1-4, with TRBD1 identical over 7 bases. In germline, CDR1 is SEHNR, CDR2 FQNEAQ (reference sequence). This CDR3 comprises 14 residues. Trimming took 4 bases from V and 3 from J; bases not matched to a gene: 2. The CDR3 is CASSYQGANEKLFF. CDR3 nucleotides: TGTGCCAGCAGCTATCAGGGGGCTAATGAAAAACTGTTTTTT.

This chain connects TRBV11-2 to TRBJ2-7; either TRBD1 or TRBD2 may fit D (5 bases each). V shed 5 bases and J shed 3 bases, with 14 bases lying between them. Per the germline V gene, CDR1 is SGHAT and CDR2 is FQNNGV. There are 14 residues in the CDR3. CDR3 nucleotides: TGTGCCAGCAGCCCGGGGACCGCCAACTACGAGCAGTACTTC. Amino acid sequence: CASSPGTANYEQYF.

This clone was found a few times. This chain joins TRBV29-1 and TRBJ2-7; D gene uncertain. This CDR3 spans 11 amino acids. Germline loops: CDR1 SQVTM, CDR2 ANQGSEA. V gave up 4 bases and J gave up 4 bases, with 8 bases separating them. The CDR3 DNA follows: TGCAGCGTTGGGGCAGCATACGAGCAGTACTTC. Amino acid sequence: CSVGAAYEQYF.

This chain joins TRBV28 and TRBJ2-5, with D perhaps TRBD1 (5 bases). The DNA end favors TRBJ2-7, so the J call may be wrong. The length of the CDR3 is 15 residues. Germline-derived CDR1 and CDR2 are MDHEN and SYDVKM. Here the CDR3 reads CASRVRLGDHSEQYF. CDR3 bases: TGTGCCAGCAGAGTCAGATTAGGGGATCATTCCGAGCAGTACTTC.

For the CDR3, the DNA is TGTGCCAGCAGACGGGACAAATACACTGAAGCTTTCTTT. As protein: CASRRDKYTEAFF. The chain employs TRBV2 and TRBJ1-1, with TRBD1 as a possible D gene (6 bases). V was trimmed by 6 bases and J by 3 bases, leaving 11 bases between them. The germline V gene encodes CDR1 SNHLY and CDR2 FYNNEI. This CDR3 is built from 13 residues.

This clone was picked up a small number of times. CDR3 DNA: TGTGCCTGGAGTGCACCGGGAGGCAGCAGCTACGAGCAGTACTTC. Protein sequence: CAWSAPGGSSYEQYF. J is TRBJ2-7 and V is TRBV30, with 7 bases that match TRBD2. The CDR3 totals 15 residues. Losses at the gene ends were 1 base for V and 3 bases for J; bases not matched to a gene: 9. Per germline, CDR1 GTSNPN and CDR2 SVGIG (reference sequence).

V and J are TRBV15 and TRBJ2-4; TRBD1 matches at 9 bases. The CDR3 covers 15 residues. Germline assignment: CDR1 LNHNV and CDR2 YYDKDF (reference sequence). V was clipped by 4 bases and J by 9 bases; unmatched bases: 10. CDR3 sequence reads: CATSTSGTGRGIQYF. The DNA for the CDR3 is TGTGCCACCAGCACCTCCGGGACAGGGAGGGGCATTCAGTACTTC.

Only a few counts were recorded for this clone. The same CDR3 can be traced to other DNA sequences in this sample. The V call is TRBV6-5, the J call TRBJ2-3, with 7 bases aligning to TRBD1. With V trimmed by 5 bases and J by 4 bases, 6 bases remained unmatched. CDR1 and CDR2 from the germline V gene are MNHEY and SVGAGI. The CDR3 sequence is 14 residues long. CDR3 sequence reads: CASSETGKADTQYF. CDR3 in DNA: TGTGCCAGCAGTGAGACAGGGAAGGCAGATACGCAGTATTTT.

CDR3 amino acids: CASSRSTMDTNYGYTF. In DNA form, the CDR3 reads TGTGCCAGCAGCCGAAGCACTATGGACACCAACTATGGCTACACCTTC. This chain connects TRBV9 to TRBJ1-2; TRBD1 is a possible D gene (5 bases). Germline lookup yields CDR1 SGDLS and CDR2 YYNGEE. V was shortened by 4 bases and J by 2 bases, with 18 bases between the two germline ends. The CDR3 contains 16 residues. Based on the CDR3 plus reference TRBV9 and TRBJ1-2, the full variable domain is DSGVTQTPKHLITATGQRVTLRCSPRSGDLSVYWYQQSLDQGLQFLIQYYNGEERAKGNILERFSAQQFPDLHSELNLSSLELGDSALYFCASSRSTMDTNYGYTFGSGTRLTVV.

V usage is TRBV29-1 and J usage is TRBJ2-7; the D gene is possibly TRBD1 (5 bases). Trimming shortened V by 7 bases and J by 0 bases, and 7 bases separated the two germline ends. The CDR3 runs to 11 residues. The germline CDR1 and CDR2 sequences are SQVTM and ANQGSEA. The CDR3 region is CSGGHSYEQYF. The CDR3 DNA reads TGCAGCGGAGGACACTCCTACGAGCAGTACTTC.